This T cell receptor beta chain was sequenced in a study of blood T cell repertoires in COVID-19 (dated by TCRdb to about 2020). Some background on the complete study: The collaborator samples originated in the United States, Italy and Spain and spanned the acute and convalescent phases of COVID-19. The prospective study material was composed of cDNA or gDNA derived from T cells, B-cell-depleted T cells, or PBMCs. The dataset comprised deeply sampled blood TCRbeta repertoires from subjects exposed to, actively infected with, or recovered from COVID-19. A freely available public database, intended as a resource for researchers studying the immune response to SARS-CoV-2, is where the repertoires were released. The samples were drawn from the first 160 participants of the ongoing ImmuneRACE study and from over 950 subjects provided by 6 global collaborators. A de-identified subject ID, COVID-19 status, age in years and sex were almost always included in the sample metadata. Where available, HLA class I and class II types were taken from metadata supplied by the sample provider and were not determined by assay-based typing.

Paper-wide results and their limitations: The quantity of clinical and demographic metadata differed by source and by participant and was supplied without curation.

Concerning this clone: Its antigen remains unidentified. One base away there is no much larger clone; base qualities are not given.

Collaborating institutions collected whole blood in K2EDTA tubes following their own protocols. For TCRbeta analysis, collaborators shipped samples as frozen whole blood, isolated PBMCs, or DNA extracted from either of those sample types. TCRbeta CDR3 regions were amplified from genomic DNA by means of the immunoSEQ Assay, a bias-controlled multiplex PCR. The authors' pipeline ran thus. The number of nucleated cells in each sample was estimated by amplification of reference gene primers within the assay. To quantify the absolute abundance of each unique TCRbeta CDR3 rearrangement, sequence reads were collapsed and filtered. For each sample, productive Simpson clonality was calculated as the square root of Simpson's diversity index over productive rearrangements. In its TCRdb copy, this immuneACCESS table keeps in-frame sequences only and misses some clones. Where compared with another copy, unresolved V genes explain less than half of these, and the others have no known cause. V and J calls and clone size follow that table, whereas D and trimming were derived from the DNA. The sample yields about 69,000 clones; roughly three quarters were counted once. Of the sample, approximately 15% is held by the ten largest clones.

Based on the germline V gene (reference sequence), the CDR1 and CDR2 sequences are LNHDA and SQIVND. V loses 4 bases, J loses 9 bases, and the germline ends lie 9 bases apart. The cysteine opens and the phenylalanine closes a CDR3 of 11 amino acids. Only the CDR3 region is kept as DNA, spanning 33 bases read in frame from base 1. The receptor comes from a man in his fifties or sixties with acute or convalescent COVID-19. Recombination connected TRBV19 to TRBJ1-2; the D gene lacks a confident call. Sequencing was done on a sample of peripheral blood. The DNA sequence is TGTGCCAGTAGTACCCCTCGTCGCTACACCTTC. This gives the protein CASSTPRRYTF.